Presented here are 17 T cell receptor beta chains from one specimen sequenced in a study of control samples from healthy donors and cancer patients. Profiled with immunoSEQ multiplex PCR; TCRdb holds only in-frame clones, not every one. The sample includes about 40,000 clones, about 90% of them seen just once. Sequencing was carried out using blood. Source of these receptors: a woman in her fifties or sixties in good health.

This chain joins TRBV7-9 and TRBJ2-7; D remains ambiguous. Germline CDR1 and CDR2: SEHNR and FQNEAQ (reference sequence). V was trimmed by 1 base and J by 2 bases, leaving 6 bases between them. The CDR3 is 13 amino acids. The CDR3 bases are TGTGCCAGCAGCTTAGGGGTACCCTACGAGCAGTACTTC. Its protein is CASSLGVPYEQYF.

V gene TRBV11-2 combines with J gene TRBJ1-1; D is ambiguous. This CDR3 spans 13 amino acids. Germline V gene lookup returns CDR1 SGHAT and CDR2 FQNNGV. V was cut by 5 bases and J by 0 bases, with 7 bases left in between. CDR3 in DNA: TGTGCCAGCAGCACCGAGGTGAACACTGAAGCTTTCTTT. Translation gives CASSTEVNTEAFF.

A single count supports this clone. The CDR3 loop is CASSPTEQHVLTF. The DNA for the CDR3 is TGTGCCAGCAGCCCCACAGAGCAACACGTCCTGACTTTC. V and J are TRBV7-3 and TRBJ2-6; no clear D. The CDR3 consists of 13 residues. The germline V and J ends were trimmed by 5 bases and 11 bases, with 13 bases remaining between them. The V gene's germline CDR1 is SGHTA and CDR2 FQGTGA. The complete variable domain, with remaining parts taken from reference TRBV7-3 and TRBJ2-6, reads GAGVSQTPSNKVTEKGKYVELRCDPISGHTALYWYRQSLGQGPEFLIYFQGTGAADDSGLPNDRFFAVRPEGSVSTLKIQRTERGDSAVYLCASSPTEQHVLTFGAGSRLTVL.

This clone is a singleton in its sample. V and J are TRBV2 and TRBJ1-6; no firm D call. Germline CDR1 SNHLY, CDR2 FYNNEI. The CDR3 totals 15 residues. The ends were cut back, 4 bases at V and 7 bases at J, with 14 bases in the middle. CDR3 sequence reads: CASSVFGSSNSPLHF. The CDR3 DNA reads as TGTGCCAGCAGTGTTTTCGGGAGTTCGAATTCACCCCTCCACTTT.

The chain carries TRBV5-5 and TRBJ2-3, with D hard to call. The V gene's germline CDR1 is SGHKS and CDR2 YYEKEE (reference sequence). The germline V and J ends were trimmed by 4 bases and 2 bases, with 14 bases remaining between them. The CDR3 extends over 15 amino acids. This CDR3 reads CASSLPGTNTDTQYF. CDR3 sequence (DNA): TGTGCCAGCAGCCTACCGGGCACTAACACAGATACGCAGTATTTT.

The chain couples TRBV23-1 to TRBJ2-7, with 9 bases that match TRBD1. TRBV23-1 is an open reading frame whose function is uncertain. The CDR3 covers 16 residues. V lost 7 bases and J lost 0; bases outside the gene matches: 10. The CDR3 DNA sequence: TGCGCCAGCACTGGGGATACAGGGGGCGTCTCCTACGAGCAGTACTTC. Translated: CASTGDTGGVSYEQYF.

The V call is TRBV5-1, the J call TRBJ2-3; 8 bases align to TRBD2. The CDR3 has 14 amino acids. Looked up from germline, CDR1 is SGHRS and CDR2 is YFSETQ. The ends lost 5 bases at V and 6 bases at J; junction bases unmatched: 8. Here the CDR3 reads CASSRPGGSDTQYF. CDR3 nucleotides: TGCGCCAGCAGTAGACCGGGGGGGTCTGATACGCAGTATTTT. Full variable domain (remainder filled in from reference TRBV5-1 and TRBJ2-3): KAGVTQTPRYLIKTRGQQVTLSCSPISGHRSVSWYQQTPGQGLQFLFEYFSETQRNKGNFPGRFSGRQFSNSRSEMNVSTLELGDSALYLCASSRPGGSDTQYFGPGTRLTVL.

This chain uses TRBV2 with TRBJ2-1; the match to TRBD1 covers 7 bases. Trimming cost V 4 bases and J 9 bases; bases outside gene matches: 15. The CDR3 sequence is 16 residues long. Germline-derived CDR1 and CDR2 are SNHLY and FYNNEI. Here the CDR3 reads CASSVQGLAGRSEQFF. For the CDR3, the DNA is TGTGCCAGCAGTGTACAGGGGCTGGCCGGGCGGAGTGAGCAGTTCTTC.

V usage is TRBV5-6 and J usage is TRBJ2-3; weak D call: TRBD2 (5 bases). The ends were cut back, 1 base at V and 0 bases at J, with 9 bases in the middle. Germline CDR1 is SGHDT and CDR2 is YYEEEE. The CDR3 length is 15 residues. The CDR3 nucleotides read TGTGCCAGCAGCTTGTGGGAGACTAGCACAGATACGCAGTATTTT. This codes for CASSLWETSTDTQYF.

CDR3 amino acids: CASSIAYRPNTEAFF. CDR3 DNA: TGTGCCAGTAGTATAGCTTACAGACCGAACACTGAAGCTTTCTTT. The chain recombines TRBV19 with TRBJ1-1; no firm D call. The CDR3 is made up of 15 amino acids. Per the germline V gene, CDR1 is LNHDA and CDR2 is SQIVND (reference sequence). V lost 1 base, J lost 1 base, and 10 bases lay in between.

The chain links TRBV5-6 to TRBJ1-4; 7 bases agree with TRBD1. Trimming removed 2 bases from V and 4 bases from J; junction bases left unmatched: 5. The CDR3 spans 15 residues. Germline CDR1 SGHDT, CDR2 YYEEEE. CDR3 bases: TGTGCCAGCAGCTTAAGACAGGGCGTTAATGAAAAACTGTTTTTT. Protein sequence: CASSLRQGVNEKLFF.

This clone has only one observation. The gene calls are TRBV28 and TRBJ1-2; TRBD1 might be the D (5 bases). Trimming left V 0 bases short and J 8 bases short, with 10 bases between. This CDR3 is 13 amino acids long. Germline V CDR1 and CDR2: MDHEN, SYDVKM. The CDR3 sequence: CASSLWDMPGYTF. CDR3 nucleotide sequence: TGTGCCAGCAGTTTATGGGACATGCCCGGCTACACCTTC.

This clone was recorded a few times. The V gene is TRBV7-2, the J gene TRBJ1-1, with D possibly TRBD1 on 5 matching bases. This CDR3 is 13 amino acids long. Between the trimmed V and J ends, which lost 4 bases and 2 bases, there was a span of 8 bases. Germline CDR1 SGHTA, CDR2 FQGNSA. CDR3 region: CASSWRGNTEAFF. CDR3 sequence (DNA): TGTGCCAGCAGCTGGAGGGGTAACACTGAAGCTTTCTTT. The variable domain in full, completed from reference TRBV7-2 and TRBJ1-1, reads GAGVSQSPSNKVTEKGKDVELRCDPISGHTALYWYRQSLGQGLEFLIYFQGNSAPDKSGLPSDRFSAERTGGSVSTLTIQRTQQEDSAVYLCASSWRGNTEAFFGQGTRLTVV.

The rearrangement joins TRBV15 to TRBJ2-7; D remains ambiguous. Germline V gene data show CDR1 as LNHNV and CDR2 as YYDKDF (reference sequence). This CDR3 contains 14 residues. Trimming took off 0 bases at V and 3 bases at J, with 9 bases between the two ends. For the CDR3, the DNA is TGTGCCACCAGCAGAGATCTTCATGGCTACGAGCAGTACTTC. The encoded protein is CATSRDLHGYEQYF.

J is TRBJ2-6 and V is TRBV15; D uncertain. Germline CDR1 reads LNHNV; CDR2 reads YYDKDF (reference sequence). Trimming left V 0 bases short and J 0 bases short, with 18 bases between. The CDR3 loop spans 20 amino acids. The CDR3 reads CATSRDFSQRIDSGANVLTF. The CDR3 DNA follows: TGTGCCACCAGCAGAGATTTCTCCCAGAGGATCGACTCTGGGGCCAACGTCCTGACTTTC.

This clone has only one observation. This sequence joins TRBV24-1 and TRBJ1-1, with D maybe TRBD1 (6 bases). The V end lost 5 bases, the J end lost 4 bases, and 13 bases lay between the germline ends. From germline, CDR1 is KGHDR and CDR2 SFDVKD. This CDR3 contains 14 residues. The CDR3 here is CATSVGAMGTEAFF. The DNA for the CDR3 is TGTGCCACCAGTGTGGGGGCGATGGGCACTGAAGCTTTCTTT.

The chain carries TRBV18 and TRBJ1-1, with a weak D call TRBD1 (6 bases). This CDR3 region has 14 residues. Trimming pared 3 bases from V and 0 bases from J, leaving 8 bases between. CDR1 is KGHSH and CDR2 is LQKENI in the germline V gene. The CDR3 protein is CASSPGHLNTEAFF. The CDR3 DNA is TGTGCCAGCTCACCGGGACACCTGAACACTGAAGCTTTCTTT.